The 31 T cell receptor beta chains in this list originate from one sample, sequenced in a study of blood T cell repertoires in COVID-19. Sequencing used immunoSEQ multiplex PCR; TCRdb keeps in-frame clones, though not all of them. The sample carries approximately 220,000 clones, about 86% recorded once. The source material was PBMCs or T cells enriched from blood (not recorded which). All receptors come from a middle-aged woman with acute COVID-19.

CDR3: CASSNPDKSNQPQHF. In DNA form, the CDR3 reads TGTGCCAGTAGTAACCCGGACAAGAGCAATCAGCCCCAGCATTTT. The chain recombines TRBV19 with TRBJ1-5; possible D gene TRBD1, 5 bases. Between the trimmed V and J ends, which lost 4 bases and 1 base, there was a span of 11 bases. Germline loops: CDR1 LNHDA, CDR2 SQIVND (reference sequence). This CDR3 is built from 15 residues.

The chain has TRBV5-4 and TRBJ2-2, with 16 nucleotides matching TRBD2. Germline CDR1 reads SGHNT; CDR2 reads YYREEE (reference sequence). V shed 4 bases, J shed 4 bases, and the junction held 7 bases outside the gene matches. The CDR3 spans 18 residues. The CDR3 DNA follows: TGTGCCAGCAGCCCAGGGACTAGCGGGAGGGTGATCACCGGGGAGCTGTTTTTT. Translating it yields CASSPGTSGRVITGELFF.

The chain combines TRBV28 with TRBJ2-1; TRBD2 matches at 7 bases. The CDR3 sequence is 19 residues long. CDR1 and CDR2 (germline): MDHEN, SYDVKM. V shed 4 bases, J shed 0 bases, and the junction held 15 bases outside the gene matches. CDR3: CASSSQARASGSSYNEQFF. The DNA for the CDR3 is TGTGCCAGCAGTTCACAAGCCAGGGCTAGCGGAAGCTCCTACAATGAGCAGTTCTTC. Supplemented by reference TRBV28 and TRBJ2-1, the full variable domain reads DVKVTQSSRYLVKRTGEKVFLECVQDMDHENMFWYRQDPGLGLRLIYFSYDVKMKEKGDIPEGYSVSREKKERFSLILESASTNQTSMYLCASSSQARASGSSYNEQFFGPGTRLTVL.

V gene TRBV4-1 combines with J gene TRBJ1-1, with 9 nucleotides matching TRBD1. The CDR3 length is 17 residues. Per germline, CDR1 MGHRA and CDR2 YSYEKL. V was pared by 4 bases and J by 0 bases, with 9 bases of the junction left unmatched. The CDR3 reads CASSPGTGRSVNTEAFF. CDR3 DNA: TGCGCCAGCAGCCCCGGGACAGGGCGCTCCGTGAACACTGAAGCTTTCTTT.

The V and J genes are TRBV15 and TRBJ1-5, with 7 bases identical to TRBD1. The germline CDR1 and CDR2 sequences are LNHNV and YYDKDF (reference sequence). CDR3 size: 17 residues. The J segment lost 0 bases and the V segment lost 6 bases, leaving 11 bases of the junction unmatched. The CDR3 DNA is TGTGCCACCAGAAGACAGGGAGGAGGATATAGCAATCAGCCCCAGCATTTT. Amino acid sequence: CATRRQGGGYSNQPQHF.

The chain recombines TRBV5-1 with TRBJ2-7; 15 nucleotides line up with TRBD2. This CDR3 is built from 16 residues. Germline V gene data show CDR1 as SGHRS and CDR2 as YFSETQ. Germline trimming cut 4 bases from V and 1 base from J; bases unmatched to any gene: 3. This CDR3 reads CASSRGTSGGSYEQYF. The CDR3, as DNA: TGCGCCAGCAGCCGTGGGACTAGCGGGGGGTCCTACGAGCAGTACTTC.

This chain links TRBV7-2 with TRBJ2-5; tentatively, D is TRBD1 (5 bases). There are 14 residues in the CDR3. Germline lookup yields CDR1 SGHTA and CDR2 FQGNSA. V was shortened by 5 bases and J by 5 bases, with 15 bases between the two germline ends. In nucleotides, the CDR3 is TGTGCCAGCAGCCTTAATCCCTCAGGGGAGACCCAGTACTTC. Its translation is CASSLNPSGETQYF.

V gene TRBV5-1 combines with J gene TRBJ2-2; 9 bases line up with TRBD1. This CDR3 is built from 16 residues. Germline V gene lookup returns CDR1 SGHRS and CDR2 YFSETQ. V trimming: 4 bases; J trimming: 0 bases; junction bases outside the gene matches: 4. Here the CDR3 DNA reads TGCGCCAGCAGCATAGGGACAGGGACGAACACCGGGGAGCTGTTTTTT. It encodes CASSIGTGTNTGELFF.

This clone was counted once. This chain uses TRBV19 with TRBJ1-2; 7 bases fit TRBD1. The germline V gene has CDR1 LNHDA and CDR2 SQIVND (reference sequence). The CDR3 contains 15 residues. V trimming: 6 bases; J trimming: 0 bases; junction bases outside the gene matches: 7. CDR3 loop: CASRPDREANYGYTF. The CDR3 bases are TGTGCCAGTAGACCAGACAGGGAAGCTAACTATGGCTACACCTTC.

The genes are TRBV2 and TRBJ1-1; D call uncertain. V lost 2 bases and J lost 1, with 8 bases in between. From germline, CDR1 is SNHLY and CDR2 FYNNEI. CDR3 length equals 14 residues. CDR3 nucleotide sequence: TGTGCCAGCAGTGAACGGGGTTCGAACACTGAAGCTTTCTTT. It is translated as CASSERGSNTEAFF.

The chain links TRBV6-4 to TRBJ2-5; 7 bases are a match to TRBD2. Germline CDR1 MRHNA, CDR2 SNTAGT. The V segment lost 4 bases and the J segment 2 bases; nucleotides outside the gene matches: 7. The CDR3 loop spans 15 amino acids. The CDR3 loop reads CASSALYGGQETQYF. The DNA for the CDR3 is TGTGCCAGCAGTGCCCTCTACGGGGGGCAAGAGACCCAGTACTTC.

The chain is built from TRBV9 and TRBJ2-1; the D is unclear. The CDR3 totals 11 residues. V shed 3 bases and J shed 5 bases, with 3 bases lying between them. Looked up from germline, CDR1 is SGDLS and CDR2 is YYNGEE. The CDR3 sequence: CASSANNEQFF. Here the CDR3 DNA reads TGTGCCAGCAGCGCTAACAATGAGCAGTTCTTC.

The V gene is TRBV10-2, the J gene TRBJ1-6; D remains unclear. The length of the CDR3 is 12 residues. V was cut by 7 bases and J by 8 bases, with 9 bases left in between. Germline CDR1 WSHSY, CDR2 SAAADI. DNA for the CDR3: TGCGCCAGCAAACCGGGAGATTCACCCCTCCACTTT. It yields the protein CASKPGDSPLHF.

The CDR3 coding sequence is TGTGCCAGCAGCGTCGAGCCGCCGGGGGATACTGGAAACACCATATATTTT. This encodes CASSVEPPGDTGNTIYF. This chain uses TRBV11-2 with TRBJ1-3; possible D gene TRBD1, 5 bases. CDR1 and CDR2 (germline): SGHAT, FQNNGV. The V end lost 5 bases, the J end lost 2 bases, and 19 bases lay between the germline ends. The CDR3 spans 17 residues.

The rearrangement uses TRBV5-1 and TRBJ1-6; the match to TRBD1 covers 8 bases. CDR1 is SGHRS and CDR2 is YFSETQ in the germline V gene. CDR3 length: 15 residues. V gave up 4 bases and J gave up 7 bases; unmatched junction bases: 7. CDR3 sequence reads: CASSLAGGGNSPLHF. For the CDR3, the DNA is TGCGCCAGCAGCCTAGCAGGGGGCGGAAATTCACCCCTCCACTTT.

This clone came up once. The chain couples TRBV7-8 to TRBJ2-3; 7 nucleotides align to TRBD2. Germline-derived CDR1 and CDR2 are SGHVS and FQNEAQ. Losses at the gene ends were 0 bases for V and 6 bases for J; bases not matched to a gene: 3. CDR3 length: 14 residues. In nucleotides, the CDR3 is TGTGCCAGCAGCTTAGCTTGGGGAGGGGATACGCAGTATTTT. Translating gives CASSLAWGGDTQYF. The whole variable domain, filled in from reference TRBV7-8 and TRBJ2-3, reads GAGVSQSPRYKVAKRGQDVALRCDPISGHVSLFWYQQALGQGPEFLTYFQNEAQLDKSGLPSDRFFAERPEGSVSTLKIQRTQQEDSAVYLCASSLAWGGDTQYFGPGTRLTVL.

The chain is built from TRBV9 and TRBJ2-2, with TRBD2 matching over 9 bases. After removal of 0 bases from V and 3 bases from J, the junction contained 9 bases not matched to a gene. The germline CDR1 and CDR2 sequences are SGDLS and YYNGEE. CDR3 length: 18 amino acids. CDR3 in amino acids: CASSVVGAGGLYTGELFF. CDR3 in DNA: TGTGCCAGCAGCGTAGTGGGGGCGGGAGGGCTCTACACCGGGGAGCTGTTTTTT.

This clone was picked up a small number of times. The chain couples TRBV6-5 to TRBJ2-3; TRBD1 matches 7 bases. The germline CDR1 and CDR2 sequences are MNHEY and SVGAGI. V trimming: 8 bases; J trimming: 2 bases; junction bases outside the gene matches: 10. CDR3 length: 15 residues. The CDR3 DNA follows: TGTGCCAGCCACAGACAGGGATTGGCCACAGATACGCAGTATTTT. Protein product: CASHRQGLATDTQYF.

This clone was observed a single time. The chain links TRBV25-1 to TRBJ2-5; TRBD1 aligns across 7 bases. Germline values: CDR1 MGHDK, CDR2 SYGVNS. This CDR3 has 17 amino acids. The J segment lost 5 bases and the V segment lost 4 bases, leaving 16 bases of the junction unmatched. The CDR3 region is CASSGEHRGHGWETQYF. As DNA, the CDR3 is TGTGCCAGCAGTGGGGAACACAGGGGCCACGGATGGGAGACCCAGTACTTC.

The V and J genes are TRBV11-2 and TRBJ2-3; 7 bases fit TRBD2. This CDR3 is 14 amino acids long. V shed 8 bases, J shed 6 bases, and the junction held 11 bases outside the gene matches. The germline V gene has CDR1 SGHAT and CDR2 FQNNGV. The CDR3 reads CASVGWEGPDTQYF. As DNA, the CDR3 is TGTGCCAGCGTCGGGTGGGAGGGCCCCGATACGCAGTATTTT.

The genes are TRBV5-4 and TRBJ1-2; the D is unclear. The V gene lost 0 bases and the J gene lost 0 bases, with 9 bases spanning the gap. Per germline, CDR1 SGHNT and CDR2 YYREEE (reference sequence). The CDR3 is 15 residues long. CDR3 sequence reads: CASSLGGPPNYGYTF. The CDR3 DNA sequence: TGTGCCAGCAGCTTGGGCGGGCCGCCTAACTATGGCTACACCTTC. The full variable domain, rest sourced from reference TRBV5-4 and TRBJ1-2, is ETGVTQSPTHLIKTRGQQVTLRCSSQSGHNTVSWYQQALGQGPQFIFQYYREEENGRGNFPPRFSGLQFPNYSSELNVNALELDDSALYLCASSLGGPPNYGYTFGSGTRLTVV.

This clone was detected only a few times. The chain carries TRBV19 and TRBJ2-7, with D possibly being TRBD2 (5 bases). There are 14 residues in the CDR3. Trimming stripped 3 bases from V and 4 bases from J, with 13 bases between. In germline, CDR1 is LNHDA, CDR2 SQIVND (reference sequence). CDR3 protein: CASSIQEGPYEQYF. In DNA form, the CDR3 reads TGTGCCAGTAGTATTCAAGAGGGCCCGTACGAGCAGTACTTC.

This chain uses TRBV7-9 with TRBJ2-1; D remains ambiguous. The V gene's germline CDR1 is SEHNR and CDR2 FQNEAQ (reference sequence). V lost 5 bases to trimming and J lost 8 bases, with 19 bases between them. The CDR3 sequence is 15 residues long. For the CDR3, the DNA is TGTGCCAGCAGCACCACCCCGCGCGCTGCCCATGAGCAGTTCTTC. This gives the protein CASSTTPRAAHEQFF.

The CDR3 is CASSRPGDFYEQYF. The CDR3 DNA reads TGTGCCAGTAGTCGACCTGGAGATTTCTACGAGCAGTACTTC. The chain is built from TRBV19 and TRBJ2-7, with unresolved D. V was pared by 5 bases and J by 3 bases, with 14 bases between. CDR3 size: 14 residues. CDR1 and CDR2 (germline): LNHDA, SQIVND (reference sequence).

This CDR3 reads CASSLRSGTEAFF. CDR3 in DNA: TGTGCCAGCAGCCTCCGCAGTGGCACTGAAGCTTTCTTT. V is TRBV6-5 and J is TRBJ1-1; D ambiguous. Per the germline V gene, CDR1 is MNHEY and CDR2 is SVGAGI. This CDR3 region has 13 residues. Trimming stripped 6 bases from V and 4 bases from J, with 12 bases between.

This chain connects TRBV19 to TRBJ1-5, with D tentatively TRBD1 (6 bases). The V gene's germline CDR1 is LNHDA and CDR2 SQIVND (reference sequence). V lost 0 bases and J lost 2, with 11 bases in between. The CDR3 totals 16 residues. The DNA of the CDR3 is TGTGCCAGTAGTATAGAAAGGGGGTCCGGCAATCAGCCCCAGCATTTT. Amino acid sequence: CASSIERGSGNQPQHF.

Of note for this clone: Other DNA sequences in this specimen translate into the identical CDR3. V gene TRBV27 combines with J gene TRBJ1-1, with 7 bases lining up with TRBD1. The germline CDR1 and CDR2 sequences are MNHEY and SMNVEV (reference sequence). After removal of 6 bases from V and 4 bases from J, the junction contained 8 bases not matched to a gene. This CDR3 spans 14 amino acids. The CDR3 region is CASSPRQGGTEAFF. The CDR3 DNA is TGTGCCAGCAGCCCGAGACAGGGTGGCACTGAAGCTTTCTTT.

Only one count was recorded for this clone. V and J are TRBV11-2 and TRBJ1-3, with no clear D. The V and J ends lost 5 bases and 4 bases respectively, with 15 bases between them. Germline V gives CDR1 SGHAT, CDR2 FQNNGV. The CDR3 is 15 residues long. The CDR3 coding sequence is TGTGCCAGCAGCCGAGGACTGTTTGACGGAAACACCATATATTTT. It codes for CASSRGLFDGNTIYF.

This chain links TRBV5-1 with TRBJ2-5, with TRBD1 matching over 11 bases. From germline, CDR1 is SGHRS and CDR2 YFSETQ. The V segment lost 2 bases and the J segment 5 bases; nucleotides outside the gene matches: 8. The CDR3 is 16 residues long. CDR3 sequence: CASSFYGQGAWETQYF. The CDR3, as DNA: TGCGCCAGCAGCTTCTACGGACAGGGGGCATGGGAGACCCAGTACTTC.

This chain connects TRBV7-3 to TRBJ1-2; D call uncertain. Per germline, CDR1 SGHTA and CDR2 FQGTGA. The CDR3 is made up of 15 amino acids. V shed 5 bases and J shed 0 bases, with 13 bases lying between them. CDR3 nucleotide sequence: TGTGCCAGCAGCGTAGACGGAGTTGCTAACTATGGCTACACCTTC. Protein: CASSVDGVANYGYTF.

This chain connects TRBV6-1 to TRBJ1-1; no reliable D call. Trimming removed 3 bases at V and 7 bases at J, with 12 bases between. Germline V gene sequence: CDR1 MNHNS, CDR2 SASEGT. CDR3 size: 13 residues. CDR3: CASSDFRGLEAFF. The CDR3 DNA follows: TGTGCCAGCAGTGATTTTCGAGGACTTGAAGCTTTCTTT.